This passage covers 19 T cell receptor beta chains from one sample sequenced in a study of T-cell memory formation after mild COVID-19. TCRdb passed the 5' RACE reads through MiXCR, listing each CDR3 protein once. The sample yields over 150,000 distinct CDR3 sequences, over 20% seen once. Sequencing was performed on PBMCs or a T cell subset sorted from them (not recorded which). These receptors were taken from an adult woman who had mild COVID-19 (a few samples of this study predate the infection). Cell type and time point are not known.

The chain is built from TRBV6-6 and TRBJ2-7; TRBD2 matches at 12 bases. CDR3 size: 15 residues. The germline V gene encodes CDR1 MNHNY and CDR2 SVGAGI (reference sequence). Losses at the gene ends were 2 bases for V and 6 bases for J; bases not matched to a gene: 5. CDR3 loop: CASSYGLAGGGEQYF. The CDR3 coding sequence is TGTGCCAGCAGTTACGGTCTAGCGGGGGGGGGCGAGCAGTACTTC.

This chain uses TRBV18 with TRBJ2-1, with unresolved D. CDR1 is KGHSH and CDR2 is LQKENI in the germline V gene. This CDR3 comprises 16 residues. Trimming took 3 bases from V and 2 from J, leaving 14 bases between them. Written as DNA, the CDR3 is TGTGCCAGCTCACCGTACTTAGAGCCCACCTACAATGAGCAGTTCTTC. It codes for CASSPYLEPTYNEQFF.

This clonotype was observed a few times. The chain employs TRBV25-1 and TRBJ2-2, with D tentatively TRBD1 or TRBD2 (5 bases each). The CDR3 runs to 15 residues. Between the trimmed V and J ends, which lost 5 bases and 5 bases, there was a span of 15 bases. Germline values: CDR1 MGHDK, CDR2 SYGVNS. The CDR3 bases are TGTGCCAGCAGTTATTTGGGGCCGGGGACCGGGGAGCTGTTTTTT. It translates to CASSYLGPGTGELFF.

V usage is TRBV4-2 and J usage is TRBJ2-3; 7 positions agree with TRBD2. J was trimmed by 6 bases and V by 0 bases; bases with no gene match: 21. The CDR3 contains 20 residues. Germline V gene data show CDR1 as LGHNA and CDR2 as YNFKEQ. CDR3 protein: CASSQEVLTGTTLLTDTQYF. The CDR3, as DNA: TGTGCCAGCAGCCAAGAAGTTTTGACCGGGACTACCTTGCTTACGGATACGCAGTATTTT.

The chain recombines TRBV7-9 with TRBJ2-1; unclear D gene. Trimming took off 5 bases at V and 4 bases at J, with 9 bases between the two ends. Germline CDR1 SEHNR, CDR2 FQNEAQ (reference sequence). CDR3 length: 13 amino acids. The CDR3 sequence: CASSQAPYNEQFF. As DNA, the CDR3 is TGTGCCAGCAGCCAAGCCCCATACAATGAGCAGTTCTTC.

The chain couples TRBV13 to TRBJ2-7; a possible D gene is TRBD2 (6 bases). CDR1 and CDR2 (germline): PRHDT, FYEKMQ (reference sequence). CDR3 size: 13 residues. Trimming took off 3 bases at V and 6 bases at J, with 12 bases between the two ends. CDR3 sequence (DNA): TGTGCCAGCAGCTTGGAGGGAATCTCCGAGCAGTACTTC. Amino acid sequence: CASSLEGISEQYF.

The V gene is TRBV3-1, the J gene TRBJ2-5; D uncertain. With 0 bases removed from V and 5 bases from J, the gap between germline ends came to 10 bases. This CDR3 region has 14 residues. In germline, CDR1 is LGHDT, CDR2 YNNKEL (reference sequence). CDR3: CASSQDTGFETQYF. DNA of the CDR3: TGTGCCAGCAGCCAAGATACCGGGTTTGAGACCCAGTACTTC.

The chain combines TRBV27 with TRBJ2-2; D may match TRBD1 or TRBD2 (5 bases each). The V end lost 5 bases, the J end lost 7 bases, and 20 bases lay between the germline ends. Germline loops: CDR1 MNHEY, CDR2 SMNVEV (reference sequence). The CDR3 covers 16 residues. The CDR3 region is CASSMPGPFGSGELFF. The CDR3 DNA sequence: TGTGCCAGCAGTATGCCAGGGCCCTTTGGGAGCGGGGAGCTGTTTTTT.

The chain carries TRBV12-3 or TRBV12-4 and TRBJ1-2; D ambiguous. The germline V and J ends were trimmed by 7 bases and 6 bases, with 9 bases remaining between them. The CDR3 is 11 residues long. The CDR3 protein is CASTTGDGYTF. Here the CDR3 DNA reads TGTGCCAGCACCACTGGGGATGGCTACACCTTC.

The V call is TRBV7-9, the J call TRBJ2-7; unclear D gene. Between the trimmed V and J ends, which lost 6 bases and 3 bases, there was a span of 9 bases. The CDR3 spans 12 residues. Germline CDR1 is SEHNR and CDR2 is FQNEAQ (reference sequence). This chain's CDR3 is CASRGSNYEQYF. CDR3 DNA sequence: TGTGCCAGCAGGGGCAGTAACTACGAGCAGTACTTC.

This clonotype appeared a few times. This sequence joins TRBV6-5 and TRBJ2-5, with 11 bases identical to TRBD2. V lost 2 bases, J lost 5 bases, and 7 bases stayed unmatched. The CDR3 consists of 16 residues. Germline V gene sequence: CDR1 MNHEY, CDR2 SVGAGI. CDR3 loop: CASSYELAGVMETQYF. The CDR3 DNA is TGTGCCAGCAGTTACGAACTAGCGGGAGTCATGGAGACCCAGTACTTC.

This clonotype has a handful of counts. The chain carries TRBV4-1 and TRBJ1-2; D gene ambiguous. This CDR3 region has 14 residues. V lost 0 bases and J 6 bases, leaving 11 bases between the germline ends. Germline V gene lookup returns CDR1 MGHRA and CDR2 YSYEKL. The CDR3 bases are TGCGCCAGCAGCCAAGAGGAGACCGGGAATGGCTACACCTTC. This encodes CASSQEETGNGYTF.

This chain links TRBV20-1 with TRBJ2-3, with unresolved D. Germline loops: CDR1 DFQATT, CDR2 SNEGSKA (reference sequence). The CDR3 is 14 amino acids. V lost 3 bases and J 2 bases, leaving 12 bases between the germline ends. The CDR3 region is CSASGGSDTDTQYF. The CDR3 DNA sequence: TGCAGTGCTAGCGGCGGTTCGGACACAGATACGCAGTATTTT.

This chain links TRBV7-9 with TRBJ1-1; D not resolved. This CDR3 spans 13 amino acids. The V and J ends lost 1 base and 1 base respectively, with 4 bases between them. Germline-derived CDR1 and CDR2 are SEHNR and FQNEAQ (reference sequence). CDR3 DNA sequence: TGTGCCAGCAGCTTAGGGGCGAACACTGAAGCTTTCTTT. Translating gives CASSLGANTEAFF.

This clonotype was seen a few times. V is TRBV12-3 or TRBV12-4 and J is TRBJ1-1, with D perhaps TRBD1 (5 bases). This CDR3 contains 14 residues. V lost 6 bases and J lost 4, with 15 bases in between. This chain's CDR3 is CASRQGGRGTEAFF. CDR3 DNA sequence: TGTGCCAGCAGGCAGGGCGGGAGAGGCACTGAAGCTTTCTTT.

This clonotype was detected ten times or more. At one end, the junction sequence differs from germline, possibly due to a read error. The chain carries TRBV5-1 and TRBJ2-1; no clear D. This CDR3 has 11 amino acids. Germline V gives CDR1 SGHRS, CDR2 YFSETQ. The CDR3 nucleotides read TGTGCCAGCAGCTACTACAATGAGCAGTTCTTC. This sequence encodes CASSYYNEQFF.

The chain recombines TRBV27 with TRBJ2-7, with a possible D match to TRBD2 (6 bases). The CDR3 has 15 residues. Germline loops: CDR1 MNHEY, CDR2 SMNVEV (reference sequence). V was clipped by 5 bases and J by 0 bases, with 14 bases between them. CDR3 DNA: TGTGCCAGCAGTAATATAGCGGCCTACTCCTACGAGCAGTACTTC. This encodes CASSNIAAYSYEQYF.

The rearrangement uses TRBV2 and TRBJ1-2, with 12 bases matching TRBD1. This CDR3 has 18 amino acids. J gave up 2 bases and V 8 bases, and 15 bases lay outside the gene matches. Germline loops: CDR1 SNHLY, CDR2 FYNNEI. The chain's CDR3 is CASDLARGQGAVNYGYTF. CDR3 coding DNA: TGTGCCAGCGATCTGGCTAGGGGACAGGGGGCCGTGAACTATGGCTACACCTTC.

This clonotype was observed a few times. The chain employs TRBV29-1 and TRBJ2-7, with D possibly TRBD2 on 7 matching bases. Germline V lookup: CDR1 SQVTM, CDR2 ANQGSEA. CDR3 length: 14 amino acids. V gave up 0 bases and J gave up 6 bases, with 15 bases separating them. CDR3 coding DNA: TGCAGCGTTGAAGATGAGGGGGGGAGTTCCGAGCAGTACTTC. Translated, it gives CSVEDEGGSSEQYF.